These T cell receptor beta chains were read from a single sample in a study of blood T cells in healthy people across ages. TCRdb processed the 5' RACE reads anew with MiXCR; each CDR3 protein has one entry. The table lists about 1.6 million distinct CDR3 sequences, roughly a third of them singletons. Material for sequencing was blood. The source of these receptors is a young woman in good health. Each CDR3 is given with its conserved first and last residue.

j_gene: TRBJ2-3; v_gene: TRBV6-5; CDR3aa: CASSYSKEDTQYF
j_gene: TRBJ2-5; v_gene: TRBV10-3; CDR3aa: CAIEGQTGTSGQYF
j_gene: TRBJ2-3; v_gene: TRBV16; CDR3aa: CASSQDPRDYYTDTQYF
j_gene: -; v_gene: TRBV9; CDR3aa: CASASSGGAGSEQFF
j_gene: TRBJ1-1; v_gene: TRBV9; CDR3aa: CASSVAPTGATEAFF
j_gene: TRBJ2-1; v_gene: TRBV7-3; CDR3aa: CASSRGEGQGHNEQFF
j_gene: TRBJ2-2; v_gene: TRBV5-1; CDR3aa: CASSLYSTGELFF
j_gene: TRBJ2-3; v_gene: TRBV20-1; CDR3aa: CSGPRDRASDTQYF
j_gene: TRBJ2-5; v_gene: TRBV20-1; CDR3aa: CSARDLVIGASDGETQYF
j_gene: TRBJ2-1; v_gene: TRBV3-1; CDR3aa: CASTSWGESYNEQFF
j_gene: TRBJ1-4; v_gene: TRBV7-9; CDR3aa: CASSKGQEANEKLFF
j_gene: TRBJ2-1; v_gene: TRBV7-3; CDR3aa: CASSPQRSEGLRMNEQFF
j_gene: TRBJ2-5; v_gene: TRBV11-2; CDR3aa: CASSLGQSWETQYF
j_gene: TRBJ2-2; v_gene: TRBV9; CDR3aa: CASSVVGQNTGELFF